This T cell receptor beta chain was captured by sequencing in a study of spatial heterogeneity in lung cancer. The V gene's germline CDR1 is SGHNT and CDR2 YYREEE (reference sequence). The CDR3 sequence is 12 residues long. The ends were cut back, 3 bases at V and 4 bases at J, with 7 bases in the middle. Regarding time point: sample taken at primary tumor resection. TCRdb re-derived calls from the 5' RACE reads in MiXCR, one entry per CDR3 protein. The sample shows 35,000 to 55,000 distinct CDR3 sequences, roughly an eighth of them seen only once. The clonotype comes from a male donor with early-stage non-small cell lung cancer. This chain joins TRBV5-4 and TRBJ1-1, with TRBD1 as a possible D gene (5 bases). The sequencing here drew on PBMCs, taken at surgery. In DNA form, the CDR3 reads TGTGCCAGCAGCTCAGGGCCCACTGAAGCTTTCTTT. As protein: CASSSGPTEAFF.